The 28 T cell receptor beta chains below all came from one sample that was sequenced in a study of cytomegalovirus exposure and HLA in healthy donors. Use of 60 Vbeta and 13 Jbeta primers characterized the PCR. The repertoire was sequenced with immunoSEQ multiplex PCR; TCRdb's copy has only in-frame clones and lacks some. The table has approximately 100,000 clones, approximately 81% seen once. The material sequenced was PBMCs. The receptors were gathered from a man aged 35-49 years in good health and CMV-seropositive.

This clone has a handful of counts. V is TRBV7-9 and J is TRBJ1-1, with unresolved D. The germline V and J ends were trimmed by 5 bases and 3 bases, with 7 bases remaining between them. CDR1 SEHNR and CDR2 FQNEAQ come from the germline V gene (reference sequence). This CDR3 is built from 12 residues. The CDR3 sequence: CASSPQDTEAFF. CDR3 in DNA: TGTGCCAGCAGCCCTCAGGACACTGAAGCTTTCTTT. Based on the CDR3 plus reference TRBV7-9 and TRBJ1-1, the full variable domain is DTGVSQNPRHKITKRGQNVTFRCDPISEHNRLYWYRQTLGQGPEFLTYFQNEAQLEKSRLLSDRFSAERPKGSFSTLEIQRTEQGDSAMYLCASSPQDTEAFFGQGTRLTVV.

The chain recombines TRBV11-3 with TRBJ2-1, with 9 bases fitting TRBD2. The CDR3 length is 16 residues. J was trimmed by 6 bases and V by 5 bases; bases with no gene match: 11. Germline CDR1 is SGHNT and CDR2 is YENEEA. The CDR3 loop is CASSQEAGGPRNEQFF. The CDR3 bases are TGTGCCAGCAGCCAAGAAGCGGGGGGCCCCCGCAATGAGCAGTTCTTC.

The genes are TRBV5-5 and TRBJ2-7; 9 bases map to TRBD2. The V segment lost 7 bases and the J segment 6 bases; nucleotides outside the gene matches: 14. The CDR3 has 15 residues. The germline V gene has CDR1 SGHKS and CDR2 YYEKEE (reference sequence). For the CDR3, the DNA is TGTGCCAGCGCTAGGTACGGGACTAGCCCCAGCGAGCAGTACTTC. As protein: CASARYGTSPSEQYF.

CDR3 region: CASSPPGVNEKLFF. The CDR3 DNA reads TGTGCCAGCAGCCCACCTGGAGTTAATGAAAAACTGTTTTTT. The rearrangement joins TRBV7-2 to TRBJ1-4; D call uncertain. V lost 5 bases and J lost 4, with 11 bases in between. Germline loops: CDR1 SGHTA, CDR2 FQGNSA. CDR3 length: 14 residues.

V gene TRBV16 combines with J gene TRBJ2-7; perhaps TRBD1 as D (6 bases). The V end lost 0 bases, the J end lost 5 bases, and 11 bases lay between the germline ends. The V gene's germline CDR1 is KGHSY and CDR2 FQNENV. This CDR3 spans 14 amino acids. The CDR3 is CASSQSGRGNEQYF. CDR3 sequence (DNA): TGTGCCAGCAGCCAATCGGGCAGGGGCAACGAGCAGTACTTC.

V is TRBV18 and J is TRBJ2-3; D is possibly TRBD2 (6 bases). The CDR3 runs 17 residues. The V end was cut by 0 bases, the J end by 0 bases, with 13 bases between. CDR1 and CDR2 from the germline V gene are KGHSH and LQKENI. The CDR3 DNA reads as TGTGCCAGCTCACCACCAACTAGCAGACCGAGCACAGATACGCAGTATTTT. Translation gives CASSPPTSRPSTDTQYF. The entire variable domain, with the rest obtained from reference TRBV18 and TRBJ2-3, is as follows: NAGVMQNPRHLVRRRGQEARLRCSPMKGHSHVYWYRQLPEEGLKFMVYLQKENIIDESGMPKERFSAEFPKEGPSILRIQQVVRGDSAAYFCASSPPTSRPSTDTQYFGPGTRLTVL.

The V gene is TRBV5-4, the J gene TRBJ2-5; 9 nucleotides match TRBD1. CDR1 is SGHNT, CDR2 YYREEE, per germline (reference sequence). The CDR3 loop spans 15 amino acids. With 3 bases clipped from V and 4 bases from J, the junction kept 7 bases outside the gene matches. CDR3 protein: CASSSVDRGGETQYF. CDR3 nucleotide sequence: TGTGCCAGCAGCTCGGTGGACAGGGGTGGAGAGACCCAGTACTTC.

This chain uses TRBV7-6 with TRBJ2-7; 11 bases map to TRBD2. In germline, CDR1 is SGHVS, CDR2 FNYEAQ. The J segment lost 5 bases and the V segment lost 4 bases, leaving 7 bases of the junction unmatched. This CDR3 has 15 amino acids. The CDR3 DNA follows: TGTGCCAGCAGCTCCTCTAGCGGGGGGTCGAACGAGCAGTACTTC. This gives the protein CASSSSSGGSNEQYF.

The chain has TRBV5-6 and TRBJ2-1, with a possible D match to TRBD2 (6 bases). Germline lookup yields CDR1 SGHDT and CDR2 YYEEEE. The CDR3 consists of 14 residues. The V gene lost 4 bases and the J gene lost 4 bases, with 12 bases spanning the gap. The CDR3 here is CASSRGAGYNEQFF. In nucleotides, the CDR3 is TGTGCCAGCAGCCGTGGGGCGGGGTACAATGAGCAGTTCTTC. Combining the CDR3 with reference TRBV5-6 and TRBJ2-1 gives the whole variable domain DAGVTQSPTHLIKTRGQQVTLRCSPKSGHDTVSWYQQALGQGPQFIFQYYEEEERQRGNFPDRFSGHQFPNYSSELNVNALLLGDSALYLCASSRGAGYNEQFFGPGTRLTVL.

V usage is TRBV5-8 and J usage is TRBJ1-4, with D possibly being TRBD1 (5 bases). The CDR3 has 14 residues. V was pared by 4 bases and J by 5 bases, with 12 bases between. Germline CDR1 is SGHTS and CDR2 is YDEGEE. The CDR3 sequence is CASSNGHLNEKLFF. CDR3 DNA sequence: TGTGCCAGCAGCAATGGACACCTGAATGAAAAACTGTTTTTT.

This chain connects TRBV7-6 to TRBJ1-1, with 7 bases identical to TRBD1. CDR3 length: 14 residues. V dropped 5 bases and J dropped 6; count of bases not matched to a gene: 9. Germline values: CDR1 SGHVS, CDR2 FNYEAQ. Here the CDR3 reads CASSPTGALAEAFF. CDR3 DNA: TGTGCCAGCAGCCCAACAGGGGCCCTGGCTGAAGCTTTCTTT.

V is TRBV10-3 and J is TRBJ1-4; 7 bases line up with TRBD1. J lost 0 bases, V lost 6 bases, and 4 bases had no gene match. Germline CDR1 is ENHRY and CDR2 is SYGVKD. The CDR3 length is 15 residues. In DNA, the CDR3 is TGTGCCATCAGGCAGGGGGGAGCAACTAATGAAAAACTGTTTTTT. Its protein is CAIRQGGATNEKLFF.

The rearrangement links TRBV7-9 to TRBJ1-2; D is uncertain. The CDR3 totals 16 residues. Deletions cut 2 bases from V and 7 bases from J, with 20 bases between. Germline CDR1 is SEHNR and CDR2 is FQNEAQ (reference sequence). The CDR3, as DNA: TGTGCCAGCAGCTTATCGGGTGTGGGAGGAGACTCTGGCTACACCTTC. Protein sequence: CASSLSGVGGDSGYTF.

The rearrangement uses TRBV5-6 and TRBJ2-7, with 7 nucleotides matching TRBD1. After removal of 4 bases from V and 4 bases from J, the junction contained 8 bases not matched to a gene. Germline lookup yields CDR1 SGHDT and CDR2 YYEEEE. CDR3 length: 14 residues. CDR3 sequence: CASSAINRGYEQYF. The CDR3 DNA follows: TGTGCCAGCAGCGCCATCAACAGGGGTTACGAGCAGTACTTC.

This chain links TRBV6-5 with TRBJ2-5; 8 nucleotides align to TRBD1. The J call is in doubt because the DNA end fits TRBJ2-7 better. In germline, CDR1 is MNHEY, CDR2 SVGAGI. The CDR3 has 14 residues. The CDR3 sequence is CASSRTGSSYEQYF. The CDR3 DNA is TGTGCCAGTTCACGGACAGGGAGCTCCTACGAGCAGTACTTC.

This clone was counted once. The gene calls are TRBV30 and TRBJ1-1, with 7 bases matching TRBD1. The V and J ends lost 5 bases and 5 bases, in that order; junction bases with no gene match: 14. The CDR3 loop spans 15 amino acids. CDR1 and CDR2 from the germline V gene are GTSNPN and SVGIG (reference sequence). For the CDR3, the DNA is TGTGCCTGGCAGGACTATGGGACAGCGAATACTGAAGCTTTCTTT. As protein: CAWQDYGTANTEAFF.

This clone has a single count. The genes are TRBV11-2 and TRBJ2-7; 9 positions agree with TRBD2. Trimming at V came to 3 bases and at J to 4 bases, leaving 13 bases not matched to a gene. CDR1 SGHAT and CDR2 FQNNGV come from the germline V gene. This CDR3 comprises 17 residues. The chain's CDR3 is CASSFYPHSGSWYEQYF. CDR3 bases: TGTGCCAGCAGCTTCTACCCCCATAGCGGGAGTTGGTACGAGCAGTACTTC.

This clone was seen a handful of times. V is TRBV7-2 and J is TRBJ2-2; TRBD2 agrees at 11 bases. Germline CDR1 is SGHTA and CDR2 is FQGNSA. V dropped 3 bases and J dropped 1; count of bases not matched to a gene: 1. The CDR3 covers 16 residues. The CDR3 loop reads CASSFGLAGNTGELFF. The CDR3 region has the DNA TGTGCCAGCAGCTTTGGACTAGCGGGGAACACCGGGGAGCTGTTTTTT. Based on the CDR3 plus reference TRBV7-2 and TRBJ2-2, the full variable domain is GAGVSQSPSNKVTEKGKDVELRCDPISGHTALYWYRQSLGQGLEFLIYFQGNSAPDKSGLPSDRFSAERTGGSVSTLTIQRTQQEDSAVYLCASSFGLAGNTGELFFGEGSRLTVL.

J is TRBJ2-3 and V is TRBV19; D may be TRBD2 (5 bases). The CDR3 contains 14 residues. The ends were cut back, 6 bases at V and 4 bases at J, with 14 bases in the middle. The germline CDR1 and CDR2 sequences are LNHDA and SQIVND (reference sequence). The CDR3 coding sequence is TGTGCCAGTAGCCCCAAACTAGTCCCAGATACGCAGTATTTT. Amino acid sequence: CASSPKLVPDTQYF.

The chain is built from TRBV2 and TRBJ2-3, with D perhaps TRBD2 (5 bases). Trimming took 6 bases from V and 1 from J, leaving 14 bases between them. The germline V gene encodes CDR1 SNHLY and CDR2 FYNNEI. This CDR3 is 15 amino acids long. DNA of the CDR3: TGTGCCAGCAGGAAAGAGGGATTAGGCACAGATACGCAGTATTTT. Encoded protein: CASRKEGLGTDTQYF.

The chain uses TRBV5-1 and TRBJ2-1; 9 bases align to TRBD2. The CDR3 totals 18 residues. The junction had 12 bases not matched to a gene; V was cut back by 5 bases and J by 0 bases. Per germline, CDR1 SGHRS and CDR2 YFSETQ. Here the CDR3 DNA reads TGCGCCAGCAGTAGTGGACTAGCGCCGGATAGCTCCTACAATGAGCAGTTCTTC. It codes for CASSSGLAPDSSYNEQFF.

The rearrangement links TRBV6-1 to TRBJ2-7, with a possible D match to TRBD2 (5 bases). Germline lookup yields CDR1 MNHNS and CDR2 SASEGT. The CDR3 consists of 13 residues. The V and J ends lost 4 bases and 7 bases respectively, with 14 bases between them. The CDR3 nucleotides read TGTGCCAGCAGTGTCGGGGAATCTTGGGAGCAGTACTTC. The encoded protein is CASSVGESWEQYF.

This clone was detected once. V and J are TRBV21-1 and TRBJ1-2. TRBV21-1 is given as a pseudogene. The CDR3 spans 11 residues. CDR3 DNA: TGTGCCACCACCGGTAACTATGGCTACACCTTC. Its translation is CATTGNYGYTF.

This clone was found once. CDR3 loop: CASSGRGESYEQYF. CDR3 bases: TGTGCCAGCAGCGGTAGAGGAGAATCCTACGAGCAGTACTTC. The chain recombines TRBV11-3 with TRBJ2-7, with no clear D. Trimming cost V 5 bases and J 1 base, with 12 bases left between them. The CDR3 is made up of 14 amino acids. Germline CDR1 SGHNT, CDR2 YENEEA.

The rearrangement links TRBV9 to TRBJ2-1; 7 nucleotides align to TRBD2. The germline V gene has CDR1 SGDLS and CDR2 YYNGEE. The CDR3 totals 15 residues. The ends lost 1 base at V and 3 bases at J; junction bases unmatched: 4. Here the CDR3 DNA reads TGTGCCAGCAGCGTACAGGCTAGCGGCTACAATGAGCAGTTCTTC. It specifies CASSVQASGYNEQFF.

The rearrangement links TRBV18 to TRBJ2-7; 8 positions agree with TRBD1. This CDR3 contains 16 residues. The junction had 10 bases not matched to a gene; V was cut back by 4 bases and J by 2 bases. Germline values: CDR1 KGHSH, CDR2 LQKENI. The DNA for the CDR3 is TGTGCCAGCTCACTGAAACAGGGGGTAGATCCCTACGAGCAGTACTTC. It specifies CASSLKQGVDPYEQYF.

The chain employs TRBV11-2 and TRBJ2-7, with D perhaps TRBD2 (5 bases). The CDR3 is 12 residues long. The germline V gene has CDR1 SGHAT and CDR2 FQNNGV. The V gene lost 3 bases and the J gene lost 3 bases, with 6 bases spanning the gap. Here the CDR3 DNA reads TGTGCCAGCAGCTTGAGGGTCTACGAGCAGTACTTC. Translated, it gives CASSLRVYEQYF.

J is TRBJ2-3 and V is TRBV7-2; possible D gene TRBD2, 6 bases. CDR3 length: 14 amino acids. V shed 3 bases and J shed 1 base, with 8 bases lying between them. Germline loops: CDR1 SGHTA, CDR2 FQGNSA. The CDR3 loop reads CASSFGGGTDTQYF. The CDR3 DNA reads TGTGCCAGCAGCTTTGGCGGGGGCACAGATACGCAGTATTTT.